This TCR beta chain was obtained from a study of T-cell memory formation after mild COVID-19. The germline V gene has CDR1 SGHRS and CDR2 YFSETQ. V lost 3 bases and J lost 0, with 8 bases in between. The CDR3 is made up of 14 amino acids. TCRdb ran MiXCR on the 5' RACE reads and lists one entry per CDR3 protein. The sample shows 580,000 or so distinct CDR3 sequences, approximately 15% of them seen only once. J is TRBJ2-3 and V is TRBV5-1; D unresolved. Sequencing was done on a sample of PBMCs or a T cell subset sorted from them (not recorded which). The clonotype originates from an adult woman who had mild COVID-19 (a few samples of this study predate the infection). Cell type and time point are not known. In DNA form, the CDR3 reads TGCGCCAGCAGCTCCCCGCAGAGCACAGATACGCAGTATTTT. As protein: CASSSPQSTDTQYF.